This T cell receptor beta chain was recorded in a study of T-cell memory formation after mild COVID-19. Across the whole study: Largely donor-specific sequence clusters came from a couple of donors.

TCR alpha and TCR beta cDNA libraries carrying sample barcodes and UMIs were produced by 5'RACE using constant-segment primers. MiXCR was run by TCRdb on the 5' RACE reads, yielding one entry per CDR3 protein. The table records about 320,000 distinct CDR3 sequences, more than 13% of them present only once. This CDR3 has 15 residues. The ends were cut back, 0 bases at V and 2 bases at J, with 12 bases in the middle. Per germline, CDR1 SGHRS and CDR2 YFSETQ. Sequenced input: PBMCs or a T cell subset sorted from them (not recorded which). The V call is TRBV5-1, the J call TRBJ2-7; D remains unclear. The receptor comes from a man between 18 and 29 years old who had mild COVID-19 (a few samples of this study predate the infection). Cell type and time point are not known. The CDR3 sequence: CASSLEPGRPYEQYF. The CDR3 DNA reads TGCGCCAGCAGCTTGGAGCCTGGCAGGCCCTACGAGCAGTACTTC.